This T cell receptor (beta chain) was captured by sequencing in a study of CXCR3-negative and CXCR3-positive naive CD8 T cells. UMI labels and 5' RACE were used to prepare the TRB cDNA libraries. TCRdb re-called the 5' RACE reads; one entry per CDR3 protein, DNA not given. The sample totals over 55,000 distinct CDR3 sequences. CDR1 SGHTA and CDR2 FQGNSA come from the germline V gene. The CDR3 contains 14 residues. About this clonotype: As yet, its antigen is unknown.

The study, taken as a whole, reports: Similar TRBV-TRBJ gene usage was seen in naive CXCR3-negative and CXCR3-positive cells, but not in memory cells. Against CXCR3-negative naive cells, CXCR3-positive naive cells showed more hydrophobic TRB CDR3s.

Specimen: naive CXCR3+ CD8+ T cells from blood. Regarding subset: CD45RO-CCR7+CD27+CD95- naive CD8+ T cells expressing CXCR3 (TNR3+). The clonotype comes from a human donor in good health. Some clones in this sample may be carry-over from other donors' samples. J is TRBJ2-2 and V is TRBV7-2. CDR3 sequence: CASSLIGDPGELFF.